The subject of this entry is one T cell receptor (beta chain). This record belongs to a study of blood T cell repertoires in COVID-19. Looking at the study overall: Acute and convalescent COVID-19 specimens originated in the United States, Italy and Spain. Sources were T cells, B-cell-depleted T cells, or PBMCs; the material itself was cDNA or gDNA.

Original data processing: Estimated nucleated cell counts came from reference gene primer amplification. Clones were sequenced by immunoSEQ multiplex PCR, and TCRdb holds only the in-frame ones, with some missing. The V and J calls and clone size were taken over from that table, and D and trimming were inferred from the DNA. The table lists a few hundred thousand clones, roughly 80% of them singletons. The germline V gene encodes CDR1 LGHNA and CDR2 YNFKEQ. This CDR3 comprises 17 residues. With V trimmed by 0 bases and J by 12 bases, 14 bases remained unmatched. The receptor was derived from a woman aged 55-69 years who had recovered from COVID-19. V gene TRBV4-2 combines with J gene TRBJ2-1; 10 positions agree with TRBD2. Material for sequencing was peripheral blood. DNA for the CDR3: TGTGCCAGCAGCCAAGAAGGGCTAGCGGGGGCCCCGGAATGGCAGTTCTTC. Amino acid sequence: CASSQEGLAGAPEWQFF.